Presented here are 27 T cell receptor beta chains from one specimen sequenced in a study of cytomegalovirus exposure and HLA in healthy donors. In the PCR, 60 Vbeta and 13 Jbeta primers were used. Clones were read by immunoSEQ multiplex PCR, and TCRdb kept only the in-frame ones, dropping some. The sample carries tens of thousands of clones, about 79% recorded once. The sample consisted of PBMCs. The receptors here all came from a male donor in good health and CMV-seropositive.

There are a few counts of this clone. The chain uses TRBV19 and TRBJ1-5; TRBD1 might be the D (6 bases). Germline assignment: CDR1 LNHDA and CDR2 SQIVND (reference sequence). The ends were cut back, 5 bases at V and 0 bases at J, with 8 bases in the middle. This CDR3 is 14 amino acids long. The CDR3 sequence: CASSDRNSNQPQHF. The DNA for the CDR3 is TGTGCCAGTAGTGACAGGAATAGCAATCAGCCCCAGCATTTT.

This clone was seen a handful of times. The chain carries TRBV25-1 and TRBJ2-1, with 7 positions matching TRBD2. Per the germline V gene, CDR1 is MGHDK and CDR2 is SYGVNS. After removal of 5 bases from V and 5 bases from J, the junction contained 9 bases not matched to a gene. This CDR3 spans 15 amino acids. The chain's CDR3 is CASSSPRDYHNEQFF. DNA of the CDR3: TGTGCCAGCAGTTCCCCTCGGGACTACCACAATGAGCAGTTCTTC.

The chain couples TRBV7-2 to TRBJ2-7, with 8 bases that match TRBD1. Trimming at V came to 5 bases and at J to 7 bases, leaving 7 bases not matched to a gene. Germline-derived CDR1 and CDR2 are SGHTA and FQGNSA. This CDR3 contains 13 residues. This CDR3 reads CASSQDRGLEQYF. The DNA for the CDR3 is TGTGCCAGCAGCCAAGACAGGGGTCTGGAGCAGTACTTC.

The J gene is TRBJ1-1, the V gene TRBV18, with D hard to call. The V gene lost 1 base and the J gene lost 1 base, with 10 bases spanning the gap. The CDR3 loop spans 15 amino acids. Germline lookup yields CDR1 KGHSH and CDR2 LQKENI. The CDR3 loop reads CASSPRGQQNTEAFF. CDR3 sequence (DNA): TGTGCCAGCTCACCACGAGGGCAGCAGAACACTGAAGCTTTCTTT.

V usage is TRBV5-1 and J usage is TRBJ1-2, with a weak D call TRBD1 (5 bases). This CDR3 contains 16 residues. Trimming took off 6 bases at V and 1 base at J, with 19 bases between the two ends. CDR1 and CDR2 (germline): SGHRS, YFSETQ. The CDR3 loop reads CASKKSGHLYNYGYTF. In DNA form, the CDR3 reads TGCGCCAGCAAGAAGAGTGGACACCTATATAACTATGGCTACACCTTC.

This chain links TRBV19 with TRBJ1-5, with 11 nucleotides matching TRBD1. CDR1 and CDR2 (germline): LNHDA, SQIVND (reference sequence). The junction had 12 bases not matched to a gene; V was cut back by 10 bases and J by 7 bases. This CDR3 contains 15 residues. CDR3 DNA sequence: TGTGCCACAGACTCCGGGACAGGGGGTTGGCAGCCCCAGCATTTT. Protein product: CATDSGTGGWQPQHF.

This clone was seen once. V gene TRBV5-4 combines with J gene TRBJ2-3, with TRBD2 identical over 10 bases. The germline gives CDR1 SGHNT, CDR2 YYREEE (reference sequence). The CDR3 covers 15 residues. With 2 bases clipped from V and 10 bases from J, the junction kept 10 bases outside the gene matches. The CDR3 reads CASSLSPAGGQAQYF. In nucleotides, the CDR3 is TGTGCCAGCAGCTTAAGCCCAGCGGGGGGGCAGGCGCAGTATTTT.

This clone showed up just a few times. The rearrangement uses TRBV5-4 and TRBJ1-1; 9 bases line up with TRBD1. This CDR3 contains 15 residues. With 4 bases clipped from V and 3 bases from J, the junction kept 7 bases outside the gene matches. Germline assignment: CDR1 SGHNT and CDR2 YYREEE (reference sequence). The CDR3 DNA sequence: TGTGCCAGCAGCGTGGGACAGGGTGAGGACACTGAAGCTTTCTTT. Translating it yields CASSVGQGEDTEAFF.

The chain uses TRBV6-6 and TRBJ2-7; D perhaps matches TRBD1 (6 bases). The CDR3 covers 15 residues. V lost 2 bases, J lost 0 bases, and 11 bases lay in between. Germline V gene data show CDR1 as MNHNY and CDR2 as SVGAGI (reference sequence). The CDR3 DNA reads as TGTGCCAGCAGTTACGCAGGGGAGAGCTCCTACGAGCAGTACTTC. Protein sequence: CASSYAGESSYEQYF.

The chain employs TRBV5-6 and TRBJ2-5; weak D call: TRBD2 (6 bases). Germline CDR1 SGHDT, CDR2 YYEEEE. Trimming stripped 2 bases from V and 0 bases from J, with 11 bases between. The CDR3 totals 15 residues. CDR3 in DNA: TGTGCCAGCAGCTTCGGCGGGACCAACCAAGAGACCCAGTACTTC. It codes for CASSFGGTNQETQYF.

The chain employs TRBV28 and TRBJ2-7; weak D call: TRBD1 (6 bases). This CDR3 spans 14 amino acids. The V and J ends lost 2 bases and 5 bases respectively, with 13 bases between them. Germline CDR1 MDHEN, CDR2 SYDVKM. The chain's CDR3 is CASSLPQGLHEQYF. The DNA of the CDR3 is TGTGCCAGCAGTTTACCCCAGGGGCTCCACGAGCAGTACTTC.

The chain carries TRBV6-6 and TRBJ1-1, with TRBD1 matching 8 bases. CDR3 size: 13 residues. With V trimmed by 8 bases and J by 5 bases, 7 bases remained unmatched. Germline V lookup: CDR1 MNHNY, CDR2 SVGAGI (reference sequence). The DNA for the CDR3 is TGTGCCAGCTCAACAGGGGGTTGGACTGAAGCTTTCTTT. The encoded protein is CASSTGGWTEAFF.

The chain links TRBV28 to TRBJ2-2; the match to TRBD1 covers 11 bases. Germline V gives CDR1 MDHEN, CDR2 SYDVKM. The V and J ends lost 0 bases and 6 bases, in that order; junction bases with no gene match: 3. The CDR3 totals 16 residues. CDR3 DNA sequence: TGTGCCAGCAGTTTATGGGACAGGGGGCGCCCCGGGGAGCTGTTTTTT. Amino acid sequence: CASSLWDRGRPGELFF.

The genes are TRBV5-5 and TRBJ2-2, with D perhaps matching TRBD2 (6 bases). Germline CDR1 reads SGHKS; CDR2 reads YYEKEE (reference sequence). Deletions cut 2 bases from V and 5 bases from J, with 13 bases between. This CDR3 contains 15 residues. CDR3 DNA: TGTGCCAGCAGCTTTGGGGACGGAGGGACCGGGGAGCTGTTTTTT. This gives the protein CASSFGDGGTGELFF.

V usage is TRBV6-6 and J usage is TRBJ1-5; TRBD1 matches 8 bases. Trimming at V came to 6 bases and at J to 5 bases, leaving 12 bases not matched to a gene. Germline CDR1 is MNHNY and CDR2 is SVGAGI (reference sequence). The CDR3 has 16 amino acids. The CDR3 DNA sequence: TGTGCCAGCAGCCCAAACATCCGGGACAGGTATCAGCCCCAGCATTTT. It encodes CASSPNIRDRYQPQHF.

The chain links TRBV5-6 to TRBJ1-1; a weak D match, TRBD1 (6 bases). The V end was cut by 0 bases, the J end by 3 bases, with 12 bases between. The CDR3 consists of 15 residues. The V gene's germline CDR1 is SGHDT and CDR2 YYEEEE. CDR3 amino acids: CASSLAGHLDTEAFF. CDR3 DNA sequence: TGTGCCAGCAGCTTGGCGGGACATTTGGACACTGAAGCTTTCTTT.

V and J are TRBV11-2 and TRBJ1-2; possibly TRBD1 for D (5 bases). Per germline, CDR1 SGHAT and CDR2 FQNNGV. Trimming took off 5 bases at V and 4 bases at J, with 17 bases between the two ends. The CDR3 loop spans 15 amino acids. The DNA of the CDR3 is TGTGCCAGCAGCCTGGGACTCCTGGTGGGCTATGGCTACACCTTC. Translation: CASSLGLLVGYGYTF. The entire variable domain, with the rest obtained from reference TRBV11-2 and TRBJ1-2, is as follows: EAGVAQSPRYKIIEKRQSVAFWCNPISGHATLYWYQQILGQGPKLLIQFQNNGVVDDSQLPKDRFSAERLKGVDSTLKIQPAKLEDSAVYLCASSLGLLVGYGYTFGSGTRLTVV.

This rearrangement joins TRBV6-1 to TRBJ2-5; 7 bases are shared with TRBD2. The CDR3 contains 18 residues. The junction had 22 bases not matched to a gene; V was cut back by 1 base and J by 11 bases. Per the germline V gene, CDR1 is MNHNS and CDR2 is SASEGT. DNA of the CDR3: TGTGCCAGCAGTGAAGTCCCAGCGGGACGCCTACGAGCAGCAGTGCAGTACTTC. It codes for CASSEVPAGRLRAAVQYF.

The table lists this clone with a count of one. The V call is TRBV20-1, the J call TRBJ2-7; tentative D call: TRBD2 (5 bases). CDR1 is DFQATT, CDR2 SNEGSKA, per germline (reference sequence). This CDR3 contains 11 residues. The V and J ends lost 3 bases and 4 bases respectively, with 7 bases between them. The DNA for the CDR3 is TGCAGTGCTAGTGAGGGATACGAGCAGTACTTC. This gives the protein CSASEGYEQYF.

The rearrangement links TRBV7-6 to TRBJ2-1, with 7 positions matching TRBD1. The J segment lost 4 bases and the V segment lost 5 bases, leaving 2 bases of the junction unmatched. There are 13 residues in the CDR3. Germline V lookup: CDR1 SGHVS, CDR2 FNYEAQ. The CDR3 DNA sequence: TGTGCCAGCAGCCTGGACAGGTACAATGAGCAGTTCTTC. It yields the protein CASSLDRYNEQFF.

The rearrangement uses TRBV7-2 and TRBJ2-7; D perhaps matches TRBD1 (5 bases). Trimming took 2 bases from V and 3 from J, leaving 5 bases between them. This CDR3 spans 12 amino acids. Germline lookup yields CDR1 SGHTA and CDR2 FQGNSA. The chain's CDR3 is CASSLQGYEQYF. The CDR3 region has the DNA TGTGCCAGCAGCTTACAGGGCTACGAGCAGTACTTC.

The rearrangement uses TRBV28 and TRBJ1-4; 7 positions agree with TRBD1. The V gene end was trimmed by 1 base and the J gene end by 8 bases; junction bases not matched to a gene: 16. The CDR3 consists of 18 residues. CDR1 MDHEN and CDR2 SYDVKM come from the germline V gene. The CDR3 spells CASSLLRGRLVGDEKLFF. In DNA form, the CDR3 reads TGTGCCAGCAGTTTATTGAGGGGGCGACTAGTTGGAGACGAAAAACTGTTTTTT.

This chain links TRBV6-4 with TRBJ1-6, with 10 bases that match TRBD1. Germline V CDR1 and CDR2: MRHNA, SNTAGT. This CDR3 region has 14 residues. V shed 9 bases and J 8 bases; nucleotides not matched to a gene: 7. The CDR3 protein is CASPNGTGDSPLHF. Written as DNA, the CDR3 is TGTGCCAGTCCCAACGGGACAGGGGATTCACCCCTCCACTTT.

This chain uses TRBV5-1 with TRBJ1-4; possibly TRBD1 for D (5 bases). The ends were cut back, 4 bases at V and 0 bases at J, with 7 bases in the middle. Germline CDR1 reads SGHRS; CDR2 reads YFSETQ. The CDR3 contains 14 residues. The CDR3 spells CASSPTATNEKLFF. The CDR3 DNA sequence: TGCGCCAGCAGCCCGACAGCAACTAATGAAAAACTGTTTTTT.

This clone has a handful of counts. The gene calls are TRBV18 and TRBJ2-7, with a possible D match to TRBD2 (5 bases). The V gene lost 3 bases and the J gene lost 3 bases, with 6 bases spanning the gap. CDR1 and CDR2 (germline): KGHSH, LQKENI. The CDR3 is 12 amino acids. Here the CDR3 DNA reads TGTGCCAGCTCACCGAGGGACTACGAGCAGTACTTC. This sequence encodes CASSPRDYEQYF.

The chain combines TRBV7-7 with TRBJ2-2, with TRBD1 matching 10 bases. Trimming cost V 1 base and J 6 bases; bases outside gene matches: 11. The CDR3 extends over 18 amino acids. Germline V lookup: CDR1 SSHAT, CDR2 FNYEAQ (reference sequence). The CDR3 DNA reads TGTGCCAGCAGCTTAGAGTGGACAGGGGGTACGGCTGCCGGGGAGCTGTTTTTT. This translates into CASSLEWTGGTAAGELFF.

This clone has a handful of counts. The chain has TRBV10-3 and TRBJ1-2; 7 bases align to TRBD1. V dropped 6 bases and J dropped 8; count of bases not matched to a gene: 6. CDR1 and CDR2 (germline): ENHRY, SYGVKD. The CDR3 is 12 amino acids. In DNA form, the CDR3 reads TGTGCCATCAGGGAGGGGGCGGAAGGCTACACCTTC. Translation gives CAIREGAEGYTF.